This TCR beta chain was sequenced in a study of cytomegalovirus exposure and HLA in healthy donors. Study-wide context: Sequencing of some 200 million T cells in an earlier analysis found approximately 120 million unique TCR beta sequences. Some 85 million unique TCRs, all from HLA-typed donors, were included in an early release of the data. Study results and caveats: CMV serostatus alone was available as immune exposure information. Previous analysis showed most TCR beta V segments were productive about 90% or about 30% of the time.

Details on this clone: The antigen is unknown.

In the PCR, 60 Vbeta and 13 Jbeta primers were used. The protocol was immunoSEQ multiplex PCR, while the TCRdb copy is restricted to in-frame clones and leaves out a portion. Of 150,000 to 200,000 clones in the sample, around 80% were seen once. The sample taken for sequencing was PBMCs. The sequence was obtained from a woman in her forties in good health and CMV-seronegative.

The CDR3: CASSRQGSTEAFF. The CDR3 coding sequence is TGTGCCAGCTCCCGACAGGGTAGCACTGAAGCTTTCTTT. The V call is TRBV6-1, the J call TRBJ1-1, with 7 bases fitting TRBD1. Trimming at V came to 8 bases and at J to 4 bases, leaving 7 bases not matched to a gene. From germline, CDR1 is MNHNS and CDR2 SASEGT. CDR3 size: 13 residues.